Below, 3 T cell receptor beta chains from the same sample are listed, as sequenced in a study of blood T cell repertoires in COVID-19. Assay used: immunoSEQ multiplex PCR; TCRdb lists only in-frame clones, some missing. The table lists approximately 170,000 clones, roughly four fifths of them singletons. The sequencing input was peripheral blood. The receptors were sampled from a man aged 35 to 55 who had recovered from COVID-19.

The V and J genes are TRBV4-3 and TRBJ2-1, with D maybe TRBD2 (7 bases). V lost 5 bases to trimming and J lost 8 bases, with 13 bases between them. Germline CDR1 and CDR2: LGHNA and YSLEER. The CDR3 extends over 13 amino acids. CDR3 sequence (DNA): TGCGCCAGCAGCTTATGGGGGGGCGATGAGCAGTTCTTC. It specifies CASSLWGGDEQFF.

The chain joins TRBV5-4 to TRBJ2-7, with a tentative D call TRBD2 (5 bases). The CDR3 runs to 16 residues. Germline CDR1 is SGHNT and CDR2 is YYREEE (reference sequence). The ends were cut back, 4 bases at V and 7 bases at J, with 24 bases in the middle. CDR3 protein: CASSRGSPGRRSEQYF. The CDR3 DNA sequence: TGTGCCAGCAGCCGGGGTTCTCCGGGTAGGCGGAGTGAGCAGTACTTC.

The V and J genes are TRBV11-3 and TRBJ2-3; the match to TRBD2 covers 10 bases. V was pared by 0 bases and J by 2 bases, with 2 bases of the junction left unmatched. CDR1 SGHNT and CDR2 YENEEA come from the germline V gene. This CDR3 spans 16 amino acids. CDR3 in DNA: TGTGCCAGCAGCTTAGAAGGACTAGCGGACACAGATACGCAGTATTTT. It codes for CASSLEGLADTDTQYF.